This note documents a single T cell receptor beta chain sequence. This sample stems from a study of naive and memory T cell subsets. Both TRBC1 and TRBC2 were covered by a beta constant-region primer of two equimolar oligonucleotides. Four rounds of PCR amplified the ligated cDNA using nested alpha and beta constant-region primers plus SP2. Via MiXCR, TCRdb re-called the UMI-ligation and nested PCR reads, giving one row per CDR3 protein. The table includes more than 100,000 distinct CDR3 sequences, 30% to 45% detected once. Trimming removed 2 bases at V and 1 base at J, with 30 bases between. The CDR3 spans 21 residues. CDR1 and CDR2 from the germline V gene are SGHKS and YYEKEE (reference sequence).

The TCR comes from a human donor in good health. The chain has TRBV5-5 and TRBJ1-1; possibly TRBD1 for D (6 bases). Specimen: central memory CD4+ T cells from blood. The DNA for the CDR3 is TGTGCCAGCAGCTTATTATCTGGTGGTTTACAGGGTGACTCTCGGAACACTGAAGCTTTCTTT. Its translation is CASSLLSGGLQGDSRNTEAFF.